Given below is one T cell receptor (beta chain) in context. This specimen comes from a study of T cell changes during pregnancy in multiple sclerosis. The CDR3 extends over 13 amino acids. Trimming stripped 10 bases from V and 4 bases from J, with 16 bases between. CDR1 is MDHEN and CDR2 is SYDVKM in the germline V gene. Libraries were prepared by immunoSEQ multiplex PCR; TCRdb keeps only in-frame clonotypes and omits some of them. This sample has over 100,000 clones; 80% to 95% occur once, and the top ten carry 1.5%. This chain links TRBV28 with TRBJ1-2; no definite D call. The sequence derives from a female donor with multiple sclerosis, enrolled in a pregnancy study. The sequencing here drew on peripheral blood, taken in the third trimester of pregnancy. CDR3 coding DNA: TGTGCCATCCTACGGGTGGGTTCCTATGGCTACACCTTC. It specifies CAILRVGSYGYTF.